Shown below are 11 T cell receptor beta chains from a single sample sequenced in a study of blood T cell repertoires in COVID-19. The method was immunoSEQ multiplex PCR; TCRdb's version includes in-frame clones alone and lacks a portion of them. The sample carries approximately 300,000 clones, 88% recorded once. Sequences were obtained from peripheral blood. The source is a woman in her twenties or thirties with COVID-19, enrolled during active disease.

Points on this clone: The same CDR3 is also encoded by other DNA sequences in this sample. The V gene is TRBV6-5, the J gene TRBJ1-6; 9 bases align to TRBD1. The CDR3 loop spans 14 amino acids. CDR1 is MNHEY and CDR2 is SVGAGI in the germline V gene. The J segment lost 10 bases and the V segment lost 6 bases, leaving 7 bases of the junction unmatched. The CDR3 loop is CASRPDRGYSPLHF. The CDR3 coding sequence is TGTGCCAGCAGACCTGACAGGGGGTACTCACCCCTCCACTTT.

V and J are TRBV4-1 and TRBJ2-2, with D possibly TRBD1 on 5 matching bases. V dropped 2 bases and J dropped 6 bases, with 13 bases sitting between them. CDR3 length: 15 amino acids. Looked up from germline, CDR1 is MGHRA and CDR2 is YSYEKL. DNA for the CDR3: TGCGCCAGCAGCCAAACCGATCCAGGGCCCGGGGAGCTGTTTTTT. Amino acids: CASSQTDPGPGELFF.

The CDR3 sequence is CASNDYRGGNSPLHF. CDR3 nucleotides: TGTGCCAGTAATGACTACAGGGGAGGAAATTCACCCCTCCACTTT. The rearrangement uses TRBV19 and TRBJ1-6; TRBD1 agrees at 7 bases. Trimming took 7 bases from V and 7 from J; bases not matched to a gene: 10. Germline V gene lookup returns CDR1 LNHDA and CDR2 SQIVND (reference sequence). This CDR3 comprises 15 residues.

This chain connects TRBV5-1 to TRBJ2-7; 10 nucleotides line up with TRBD2. The V segment lost 4 bases and the J segment 6 bases; nucleotides outside the gene matches: 4. CDR1 is SGHRS and CDR2 is YFSETQ in the germline V gene. The CDR3 covers 13 residues. The CDR3 bases are TGCGCCAGCAGCCCAATAGCGGGAGGCGAGCAGTACTTC. It is translated as CASSPIAGGEQYF.

The table lists this clone with a count of one. The chain is built from TRBV7-8 and TRBJ2-7; D perhaps matches TRBD1 (6 bases). Germline V gene sequence: CDR1 SGHVS, CDR2 FQNEAQ. Deletions cut 1 base from V and 3 bases from J, with 13 bases between. This CDR3 has 15 amino acids. The CDR3 sequence is CASSLVRGKDYEQYF. The CDR3 DNA follows: TGTGCCAGCAGCTTAGTCAGGGGAAAGGACTACGAGCAGTACTTC.

The chain employs TRBV2 and TRBJ2-1; TRBD2 matches 12 bases. Germline loops: CDR1 SNHLY, CDR2 FYNNEI. Trimming at V came to 6 bases and at J to 11 bases, leaving 14 bases not matched to a gene. This CDR3 comprises 16 residues. The CDR3 loop is CASRPRTSGIRSKQFF. CDR3 DNA: TGTGCCAGCAGACCCAGGACTAGCGGGATTCGCTCAAAGCAGTTCTTC.

In its sample, this clone was seen once. The chain has TRBV6-5 and TRBJ2-1; a weak D match, TRBD2 (5 bases). The germline V and J ends were trimmed by 7 bases and 2 bases, with 12 bases remaining between them. This CDR3 is 14 amino acids long. Germline-derived CDR1 and CDR2 are MNHEY and SVGAGI. This CDR3 is CASIPGTTYNEQFF. The CDR3, as DNA: TGTGCCAGCATACCGGGAACCACCTACAATGAGCAGTTCTTC.

This clone has just a few counts. V gene TRBV10-3 combines with J gene TRBJ2-2; 12 bases fit TRBD2. V gave up 5 bases and J gave up 5 bases; unmatched junction bases: 3. CDR1 is ENHRY, CDR2 SYGVKD, per germline. The CDR3 covers 15 residues. CDR3 protein: CAISHGTSGTGELFF. CDR3 coding DNA: TGTGCCATCAGTCACGGGACTAGCGGGACCGGGGAGCTGTTTTTT.

V is TRBV3-1 (or the pseudogene TRBV3-2) and J is TRBJ2-3; D may be TRBD2 (5 bases). Looked up from germline, CDR1 is LGHDT and CDR2 is YNNKEL (reference sequence). The ends were cut back, 2 bases at V and 1 base at J, with 16 bases in the middle. The length of the CDR3 is 17 residues. CDR3 nucleotide sequence: TGTGCCAGCAGCCAAAGGGAGAAGCGGCAGGGCACAGATACGCAGTATTTT. Its protein is CASSQREKRQGTDTQYF.

The gene calls are TRBV19 and TRBJ2-3; 7 positions agree with TRBD1. This CDR3 comprises 15 residues. Germline V gene lookup returns CDR1 LNHDA and CDR2 SQIVND (reference sequence). Trimming cost V 3 bases and J 0 bases; bases outside gene matches: 3. The DNA of the CDR3 is TGTGCCAGTAGTATGGGGACAGTCAGCACAGATACGCAGTATTTT. It encodes CASSMGTVSTDTQYF.

The genes are TRBV30 and TRBJ2-5, with 11 bases aligning to TRBD2. V shed 5 bases and J 6 bases; nucleotides not matched to a gene: 5. Germline CDR1 reads GTSNPN; CDR2 reads SVGIG (reference sequence). The CDR3 is made up of 13 amino acids. CDR3 sequence: CAWFSGRAQTQYF. Here the CDR3 DNA reads TGTGCCTGGTTTAGCGGGAGGGCGCAGACCCAGTACTTC.